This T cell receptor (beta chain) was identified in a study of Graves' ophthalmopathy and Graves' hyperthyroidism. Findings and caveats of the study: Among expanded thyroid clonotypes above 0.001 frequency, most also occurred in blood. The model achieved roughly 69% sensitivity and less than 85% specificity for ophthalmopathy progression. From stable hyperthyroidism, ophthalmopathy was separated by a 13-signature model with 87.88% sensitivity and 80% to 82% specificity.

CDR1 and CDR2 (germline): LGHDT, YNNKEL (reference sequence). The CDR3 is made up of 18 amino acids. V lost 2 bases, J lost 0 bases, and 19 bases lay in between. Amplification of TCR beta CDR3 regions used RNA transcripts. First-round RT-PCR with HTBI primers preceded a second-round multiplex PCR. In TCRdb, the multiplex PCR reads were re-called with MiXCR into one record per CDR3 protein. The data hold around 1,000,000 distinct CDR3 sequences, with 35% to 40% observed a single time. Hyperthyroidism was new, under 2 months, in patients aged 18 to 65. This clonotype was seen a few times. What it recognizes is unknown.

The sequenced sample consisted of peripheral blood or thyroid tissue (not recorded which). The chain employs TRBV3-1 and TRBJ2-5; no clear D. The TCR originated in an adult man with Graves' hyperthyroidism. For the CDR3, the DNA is TGTGCCAGCAGCCAAAGGACCGCTAGTTGGCTGTACCAAGAGACCCAGTACTTC. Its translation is CASSQRTASWLYQETQYF.